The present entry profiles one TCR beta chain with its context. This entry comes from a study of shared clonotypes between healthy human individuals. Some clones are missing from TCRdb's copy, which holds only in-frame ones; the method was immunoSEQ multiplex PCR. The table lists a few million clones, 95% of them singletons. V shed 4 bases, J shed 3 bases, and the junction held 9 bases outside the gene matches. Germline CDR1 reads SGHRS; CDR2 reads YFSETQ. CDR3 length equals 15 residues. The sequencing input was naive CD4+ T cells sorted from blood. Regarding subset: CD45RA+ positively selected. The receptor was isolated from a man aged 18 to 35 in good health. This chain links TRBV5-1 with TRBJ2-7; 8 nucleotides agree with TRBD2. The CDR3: CASSPGGGGFYEQYF. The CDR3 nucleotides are TGCGCCAGCAGCCCCGGTGGCGGGGGGTTCTACGAGCAGTACTTC.